Detailed here is one TCR beta chain. The table came from immunoSEQ multiplex PCR; TCRdb's copy has only in-frame clones and leaves some out. Of 150,000 or so clones in the sample, 80% to 95% were seen once. The sample originates from a study of control samples from healthy donors and cancer patients. V gave up 3 bases and J gave up 2 bases, with 9 bases separating them. This CDR3 has 14 amino acids. Germline CDR1 and CDR2: SGHNT and YENEEA. The chain uses TRBV11-3 and TRBJ2-3, with D unclear. This receptor was taken from a man between 18 and 29 years old in good health. Sequences were obtained from blood. CDR3 nucleotides: TGTGCCAGCAGCTTGGGCGGAAACACAGATACGCAGTATTTT. This sequence encodes CASSLGGNTDTQYF. Based on the CDR3 plus reference TRBV11-3 and TRBJ2-3, the full variable domain is EAGVVQSPRYKIIEKKQPVAFWCNPISGHNTLYWYLQNLGQGPELLIRYENEEAVDDSQLPKDRFSAERLKGVDSTLKIQPAELGDSAVYLCASSLGGNTDTQYFGPGTRLTVL.